This TCR beta chain was profiled in a study of blood T cell repertoires in COVID-19. Study details: The United States, Italy and Spain supplied acute and convalescent COVID-19 samples.

The CDR3 extends over 18 amino acids. V shed 0 bases and J shed 2 bases, with 14 bases lying between them. Germline lookup yields CDR1 LNHNV and CDR2 YYDKDF (reference sequence). Authors' methods: It was from reference gene primer amplification that nucleated cell counts were estimated. Using immunoSEQ multiplex PCR, the repertoire was profiled, and TCRdb retains in-frame clones only, with some absent. That table supplies the V and J calls and clone size; D and trimming were determined from the DNA. The sample contains more than 200,000 clones, more than 80% of which appear only once. Specimen: PBMCs or T cells enriched from blood (not recorded which). The chain has TRBV15 and TRBJ2-6; D is possibly TRBD1 (5 bases). The sequence came from a man in his sixties who had recovered from COVID-19. The CDR3 reads CATSRDKAGSPGANVLTF. Here the CDR3 DNA reads TGTGCCACCAGCAGAGATAAGGCAGGGTCACCTGGGGCCAACGTCCTGACTTTC.